What follows is one T cell receptor (beta chain) and its context. Antigen specificity is unknown. A second PCR of roughly 7 to 11 cycles used a sample-barcoded 5' primer and a J-beta primer mix. TCRdb passed the 5' RACE reads through MiXCR, listing each CDR3 protein once. The top ten clones hold approximately 4% of a sample with about 800,000 distinct CDR3 sequences, 20% to 25% of them seen once. This entry belongs to a study of blood T cells in healthy people across ages. Whole-study context: For every two T cells, template switching captured about one barcoded beta molecule.

General study findings and limits: Estimated diversity, derived from one million T cells, was regarded as an underestimate.

Germline V CDR1 and CDR2: MNHNS, SASEGT. CDR3 size: 14 residues. This sample also belongs to another study, concerning T cells of mothers and their children.

The receptor was isolated from a boy aged 5-17 years in good health. The sample consisted of blood. The chain joins TRBV6-1 to TRBJ2-5, with D perhaps assigned TRBD1 or TRBD2 (5 bases each). The J call may not be correct, given that the DNA end is closer to TRBJ2-7. The CDR3 loop is CASSEQGPYYEQYF. As DNA, the CDR3 is TGTGCCAGCAGTGAACAGGGACCATACTACGAGCAGTACTTC.